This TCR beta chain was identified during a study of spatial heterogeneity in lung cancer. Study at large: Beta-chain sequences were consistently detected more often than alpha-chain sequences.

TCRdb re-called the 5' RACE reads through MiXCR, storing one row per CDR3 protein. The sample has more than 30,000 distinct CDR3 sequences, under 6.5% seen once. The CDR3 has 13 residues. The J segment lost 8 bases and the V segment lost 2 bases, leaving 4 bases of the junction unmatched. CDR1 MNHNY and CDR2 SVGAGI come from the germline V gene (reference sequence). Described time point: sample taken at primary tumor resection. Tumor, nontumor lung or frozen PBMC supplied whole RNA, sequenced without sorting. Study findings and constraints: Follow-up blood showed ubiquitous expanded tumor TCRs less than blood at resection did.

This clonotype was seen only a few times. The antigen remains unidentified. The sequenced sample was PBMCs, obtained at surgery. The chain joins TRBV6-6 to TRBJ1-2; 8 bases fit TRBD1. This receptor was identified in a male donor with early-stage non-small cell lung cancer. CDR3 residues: CASSYQGAEGYTF. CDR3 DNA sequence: TGTGCCAGCAGTTACCAGGGGGCAGAGGGCTACACCTTC.